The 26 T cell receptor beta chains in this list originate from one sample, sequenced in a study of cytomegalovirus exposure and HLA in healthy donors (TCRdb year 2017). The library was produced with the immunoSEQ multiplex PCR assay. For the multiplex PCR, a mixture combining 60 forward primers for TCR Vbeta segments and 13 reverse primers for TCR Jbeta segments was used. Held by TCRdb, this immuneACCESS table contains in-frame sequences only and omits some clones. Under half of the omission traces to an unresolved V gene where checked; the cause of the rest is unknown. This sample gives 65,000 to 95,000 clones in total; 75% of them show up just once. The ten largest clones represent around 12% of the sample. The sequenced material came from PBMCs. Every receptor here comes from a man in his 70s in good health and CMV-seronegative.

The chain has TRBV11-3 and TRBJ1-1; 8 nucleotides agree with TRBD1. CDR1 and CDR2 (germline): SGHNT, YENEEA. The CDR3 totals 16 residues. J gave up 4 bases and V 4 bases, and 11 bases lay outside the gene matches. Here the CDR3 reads CASSSGTGFRGTEAFF. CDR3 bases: TGTGCCAGCAGCTCTGGGACAGGTTTTCGGGGCACTGAAGCTTTCTTT. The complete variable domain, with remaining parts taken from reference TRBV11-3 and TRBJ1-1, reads EAGVVQSPRYKIIEKKQPVAFWCNPISGHNTLYWYLQNLGQGPELLIRYENEEAVDDSQLPKDRFSAERLKGVDSTLKIQPAELGDSAVYLCASSSGTGFRGTEAFFGQGTRLTVV.

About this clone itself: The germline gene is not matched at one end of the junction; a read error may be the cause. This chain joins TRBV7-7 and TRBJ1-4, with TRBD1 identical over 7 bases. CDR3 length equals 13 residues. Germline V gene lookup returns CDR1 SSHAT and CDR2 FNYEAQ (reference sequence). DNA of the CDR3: TGTGCTAGCAGCTTAGGACAGGATGAAAAACTGTTTTTT. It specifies CASSLGQDEKLFF.

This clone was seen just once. DNA for the CDR3: TGCGCCAGCAGCCAAGACCCTCGCACCGGGGAGCTGTTTTTT. Protein sequence: CASSQDPRTGELFF. The chain carries TRBV4-3 and TRBJ2-2; D unclear. V shed 0 bases and J shed 4 bases, with 6 bases lying between them. The CDR3 runs 14 residues. Germline loops: CDR1 LGHNA, CDR2 YSLEER.

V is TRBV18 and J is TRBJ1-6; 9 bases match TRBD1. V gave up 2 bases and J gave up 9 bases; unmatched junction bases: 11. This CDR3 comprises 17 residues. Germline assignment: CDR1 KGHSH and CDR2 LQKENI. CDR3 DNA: TGTGCCAGCTCACCAACGACAGGGGGTGGTGGTAGTTCACCCCTCCACTTT. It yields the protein CASSPTTGGGGSSPLHF.

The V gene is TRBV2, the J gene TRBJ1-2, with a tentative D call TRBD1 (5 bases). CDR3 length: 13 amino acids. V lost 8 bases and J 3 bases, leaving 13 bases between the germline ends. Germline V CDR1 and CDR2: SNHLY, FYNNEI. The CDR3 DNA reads TGTGCCAGCTCCGGGGGAATGGACTATGGCTACACCTTC. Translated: CASSGGMDYGYTF.

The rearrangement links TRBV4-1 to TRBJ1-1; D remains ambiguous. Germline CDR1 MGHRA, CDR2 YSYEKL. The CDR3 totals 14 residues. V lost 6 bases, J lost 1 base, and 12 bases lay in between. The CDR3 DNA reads TGCGCCAGCAGACCTTTTACAGAGAACACTGAAGCTTTCTTT. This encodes CASRPFTENTEAFF.

The CDR3 DNA sequence: TGTGCCAGCAGCTTTCGAGGGTTGGGGGAGACCCAGTACTTC. Translation gives CASSFRGLGETQYF. V is TRBV5-4 and J is TRBJ2-5; D is possibly TRBD2 (5 bases). Per the germline V gene, CDR1 is SGHNT and CDR2 is YYREEE (reference sequence). Trimming removed 2 bases at V and 5 bases at J, with 13 bases between. This CDR3 is built from 14 residues.

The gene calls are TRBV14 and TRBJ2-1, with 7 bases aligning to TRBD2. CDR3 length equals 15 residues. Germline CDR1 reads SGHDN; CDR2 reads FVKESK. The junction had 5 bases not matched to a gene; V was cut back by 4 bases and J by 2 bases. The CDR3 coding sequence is TGTGCCAGCAGCCCCGGGCTAGCGGCCTACAATGAGCAGTTCTTC. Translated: CASSPGLAAYNEQFF.

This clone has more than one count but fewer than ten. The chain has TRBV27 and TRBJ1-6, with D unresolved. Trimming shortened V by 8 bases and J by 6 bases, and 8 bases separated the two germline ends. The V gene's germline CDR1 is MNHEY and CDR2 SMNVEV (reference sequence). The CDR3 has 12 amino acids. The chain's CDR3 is CASEGPNSPLHF. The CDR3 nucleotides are TGTGCCAGCGAGGGTCCTAATTCACCCCTCCACTTT.

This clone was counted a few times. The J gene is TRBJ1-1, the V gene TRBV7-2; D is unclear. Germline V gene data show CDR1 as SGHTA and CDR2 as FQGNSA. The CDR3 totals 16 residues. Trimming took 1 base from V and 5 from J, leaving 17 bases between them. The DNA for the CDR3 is TGTGCCAGCAGCTTAGATTCCGGGGTCCCGGGGACTGAAGCTTTCTTT. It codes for CASSLDSGVPGTEAFF.

The CDR3 DNA follows: TGTGCCAGCAGCTTAGCTCTAGCGGGGGGCGCAGATACGCAGTATTTT. It codes for CASSLALAGGADTQYF. This chain links TRBV7-2 with TRBJ2-3; 11 bases line up with TRBD2. CDR1 and CDR2 from the germline V gene are SGHTA and FQGNSA. This CDR3 has 16 amino acids. V gave up 0 bases and J gave up 4 bases; unmatched junction bases: 3.

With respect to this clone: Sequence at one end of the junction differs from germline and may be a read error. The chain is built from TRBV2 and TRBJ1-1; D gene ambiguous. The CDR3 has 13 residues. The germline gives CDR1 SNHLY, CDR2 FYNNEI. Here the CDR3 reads CASNEREDTEAFF. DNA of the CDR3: TGTGCCAGCAATGAAAGGGAGGACACTGAAGCTTTCTTT.

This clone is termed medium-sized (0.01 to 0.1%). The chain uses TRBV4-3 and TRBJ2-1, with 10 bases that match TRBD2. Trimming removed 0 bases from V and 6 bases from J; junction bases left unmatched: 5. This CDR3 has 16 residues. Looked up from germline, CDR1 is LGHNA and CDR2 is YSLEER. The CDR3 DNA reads TGCGCCAGCAGCCAAGATGTAAGCGGGAGGGCCAATGAGCAGTTCTTC. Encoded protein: CASSQDVSGRANEQFF.

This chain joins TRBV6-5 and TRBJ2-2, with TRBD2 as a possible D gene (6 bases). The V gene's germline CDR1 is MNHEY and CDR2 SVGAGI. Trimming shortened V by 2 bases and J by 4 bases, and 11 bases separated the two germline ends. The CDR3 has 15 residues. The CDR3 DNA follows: TGTGCCAGCAGTTACGGCGGGATCGGCACCGGGGAGCTGTTTTTT. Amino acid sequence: CASSYGGIGTGELFF.

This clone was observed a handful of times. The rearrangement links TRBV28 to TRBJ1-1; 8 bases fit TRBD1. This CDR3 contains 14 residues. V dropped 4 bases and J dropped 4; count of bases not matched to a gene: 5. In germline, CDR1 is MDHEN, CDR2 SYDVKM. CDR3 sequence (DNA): TGTGCCAGCAGTTCCCGGACAGGGCTCACTGAAGCTTTCTTT. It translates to CASSSRTGLTEAFF.

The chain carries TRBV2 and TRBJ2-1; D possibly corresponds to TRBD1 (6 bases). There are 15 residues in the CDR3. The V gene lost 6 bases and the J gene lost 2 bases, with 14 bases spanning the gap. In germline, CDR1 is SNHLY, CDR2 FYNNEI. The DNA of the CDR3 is TGTGCCAGCAGCCTAAACAGGGTCGCCTACAATGAGCAGTTCTTC. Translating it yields CASSLNRVAYNEQFF.

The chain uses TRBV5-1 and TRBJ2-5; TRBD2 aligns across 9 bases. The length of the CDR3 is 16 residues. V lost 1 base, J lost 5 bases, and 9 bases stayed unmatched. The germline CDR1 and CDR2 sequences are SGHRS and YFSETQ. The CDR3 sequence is CASSLRAGGVSETQYF. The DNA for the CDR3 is TGCGCCAGCAGCTTGAGGGCGGGGGGGGTCTCGGAGACCCAGTACTTC.

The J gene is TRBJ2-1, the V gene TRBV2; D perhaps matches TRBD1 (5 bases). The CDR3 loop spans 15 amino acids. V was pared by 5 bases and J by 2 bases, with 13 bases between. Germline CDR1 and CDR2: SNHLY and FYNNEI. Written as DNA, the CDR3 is TGTGCCAGCAGTCTACAGGTAGACCCCTACAATGAGCAGTTCTTC. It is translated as CASSLQVDPYNEQFF.

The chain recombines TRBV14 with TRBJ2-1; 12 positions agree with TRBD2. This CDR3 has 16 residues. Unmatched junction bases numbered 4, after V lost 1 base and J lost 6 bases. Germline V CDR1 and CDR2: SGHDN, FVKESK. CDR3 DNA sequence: TGTGCCAGCAGCCAAGGTCTAGCGGGAGGGTTCAATGAGCAGTTCTTC. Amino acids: CASSQGLAGGFNEQFF. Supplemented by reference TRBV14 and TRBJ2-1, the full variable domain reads EAGVTQFPSHSVIEKGQTVTLRCDPISGHDNLYWYRRVMGKEIKFLLHFVKESKQDESGMPNNRFLAERTGGTYSTLKVQPAELEDSGVYFCASSQGLAGGFNEQFFGPGTRLTVL.

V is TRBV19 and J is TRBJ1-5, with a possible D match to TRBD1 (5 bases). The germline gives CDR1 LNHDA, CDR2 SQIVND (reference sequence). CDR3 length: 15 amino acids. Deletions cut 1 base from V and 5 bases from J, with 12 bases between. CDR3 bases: TGTGCCAGTAGTATAGGGGGGGGATCCGATCAGCCCCAGCATTTT. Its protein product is CASSIGGGSDQPQHF. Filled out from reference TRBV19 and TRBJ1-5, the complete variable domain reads DGGITQSPKYLFRKEGQNVTLSCEQNLNHDAMYWYRQDPGQGLRLIYYSQIVNDFQKGDIAEGYSVSREKKESFPLTVTSAQKNPTAFYLCASSIGGGSDQPQHFGDGTRLSIL.

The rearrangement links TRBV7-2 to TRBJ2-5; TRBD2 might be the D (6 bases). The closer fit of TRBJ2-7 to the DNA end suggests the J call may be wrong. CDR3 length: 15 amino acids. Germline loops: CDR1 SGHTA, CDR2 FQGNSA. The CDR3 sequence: CASSLRVSGSYEQYF. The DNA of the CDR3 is TGTGCCAGCAGCCTCCGGGTTAGCGGATCCTACGAGCAGTACTTC.

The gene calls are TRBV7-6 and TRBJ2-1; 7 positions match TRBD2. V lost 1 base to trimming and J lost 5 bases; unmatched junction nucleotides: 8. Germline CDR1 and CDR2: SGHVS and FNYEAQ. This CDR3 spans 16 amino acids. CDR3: CASSLVGLADNNEQFF. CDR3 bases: TGTGCCAGCAGCTTAGTGGGGCTAGCGGACAACAATGAGCAGTTCTTC.

The CDR3 nucleotides are TGTGCCAGCAGCGGCAGCCGAGGAGGAGCCGGGGAGCTGTTTTTT. This codes for CASSGSRGGAGELFF. The chain links TRBV9 to TRBJ2-2, with D possibly being TRBD2 (5 bases). The CDR3 contains 15 residues. Germline CDR1 reads SGDLS; CDR2 reads YYNGEE. V shed 3 bases and J shed 6 bases, with 15 bases lying between them. The full variable domain, its missing parts supplied by reference TRBV9 and TRBJ2-2, is DSGVTQTPKHLITATGQRVTLRCSPRSGDLSVYWYQQSLDQGLQFLIQYYNGEERAKGNILERFSAQQFPDLHSELNLSSLELGDSALYFCASSGSRGGAGELFFGEGSRLTVL.

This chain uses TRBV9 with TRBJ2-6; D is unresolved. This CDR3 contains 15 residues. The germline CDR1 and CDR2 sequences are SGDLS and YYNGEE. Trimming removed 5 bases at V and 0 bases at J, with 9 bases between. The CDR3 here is CASSPIPSGANVLTF. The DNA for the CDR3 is TGTGCCAGCAGTCCAATCCCCTCTGGGGCCAACGTCCTGACTTTC.

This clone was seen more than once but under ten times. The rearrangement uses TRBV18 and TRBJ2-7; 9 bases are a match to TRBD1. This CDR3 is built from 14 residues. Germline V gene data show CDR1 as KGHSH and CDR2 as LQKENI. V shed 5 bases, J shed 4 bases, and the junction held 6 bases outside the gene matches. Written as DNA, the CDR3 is TGTGCCAGCTCAAACGACAGGGGGGCATACGAGCAGTACTTC. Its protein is CASSNDRGAYEQYF.

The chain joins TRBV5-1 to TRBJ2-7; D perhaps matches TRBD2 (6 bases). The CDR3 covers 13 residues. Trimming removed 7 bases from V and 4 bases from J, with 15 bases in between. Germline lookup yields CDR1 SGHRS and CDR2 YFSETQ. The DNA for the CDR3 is TGCGCCAGCCGCGACGGGAGATATTACGAGCAGTACTTC. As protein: CASRDGRYYEQYF.